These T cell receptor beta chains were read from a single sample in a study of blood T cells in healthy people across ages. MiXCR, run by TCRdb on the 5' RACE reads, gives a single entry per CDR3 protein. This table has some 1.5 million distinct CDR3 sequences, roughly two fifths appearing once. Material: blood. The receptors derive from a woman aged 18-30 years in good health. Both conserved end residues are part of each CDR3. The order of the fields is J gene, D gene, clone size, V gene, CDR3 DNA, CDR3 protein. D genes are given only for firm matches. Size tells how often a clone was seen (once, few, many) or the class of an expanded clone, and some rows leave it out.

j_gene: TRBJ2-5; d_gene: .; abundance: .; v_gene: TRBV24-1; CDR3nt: TGTGCCACCAGTGATAGTGGTAGGTCGGAAGAGACCCAGTACTTC; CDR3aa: CATSDSGRSEETQYF
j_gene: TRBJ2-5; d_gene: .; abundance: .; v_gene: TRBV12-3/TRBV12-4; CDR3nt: TGTGCCAGCAGCGGACAGTTCGCAGAGACCCAGTACTTC; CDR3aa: CASSGQFAETQYF
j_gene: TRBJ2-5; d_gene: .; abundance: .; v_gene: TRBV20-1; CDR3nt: TGCAGTGCTCCGGGAGCCAACCAAGAGACCCAGTACTTC; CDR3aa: CSAPGANQETQYF
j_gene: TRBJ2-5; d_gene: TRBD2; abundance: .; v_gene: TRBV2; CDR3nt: TGTGCCAGCAGTCCCGGGACTAGCGTAATGAAGACCCAGTACTTC; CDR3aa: CASSPGTSVMKTQYF
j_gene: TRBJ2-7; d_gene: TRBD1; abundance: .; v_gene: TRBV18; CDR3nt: TGTGCCAGCTCAGCCCGGGACAGGAGCTCCTACGAGCAGTACTTC; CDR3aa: CASSARDRSSYEQYF
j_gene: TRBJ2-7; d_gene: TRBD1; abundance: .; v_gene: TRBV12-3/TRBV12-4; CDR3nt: TGTGCCAGCGGTTTTGGACAGGGATACGAGCAGTACTTC; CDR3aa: CASGFGQGYEQYF
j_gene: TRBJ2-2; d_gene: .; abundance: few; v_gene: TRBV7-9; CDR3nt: TGTGCCAGCAGCTTTCGGACGGGGACCGGGGAGCTGTTTTTT; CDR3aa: CASSFRTGTGELFF
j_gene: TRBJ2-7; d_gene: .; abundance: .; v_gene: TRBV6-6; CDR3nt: TGTGCCAGCTGTCCCCCTAGCGAGTCCTACGAGCAGTACTTC; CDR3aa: CASCPPSESYEQYF
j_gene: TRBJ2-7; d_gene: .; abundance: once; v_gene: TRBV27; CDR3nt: TGTGCCAGCAGTTTAACCGCAGGGGCCCCCTACGAGCAGTACTTC; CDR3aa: CASSLTAGAPYEQYF
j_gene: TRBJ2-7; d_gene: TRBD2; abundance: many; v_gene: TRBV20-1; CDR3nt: TGCAGTGCTAGGGGACTAGCGGGACTCTACGAGCAGTACTTC; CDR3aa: CSARGLAGLYEQYF
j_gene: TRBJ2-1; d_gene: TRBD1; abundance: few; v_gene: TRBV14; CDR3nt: TGTGCCAGCAGCCAAGATTGGATCACAGGGGCCCCTGTCCACAATGAGCAGTTCTTC; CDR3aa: CASSQDWITGAPVHNEQFF
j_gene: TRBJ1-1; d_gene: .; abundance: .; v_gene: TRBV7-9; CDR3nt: TGTGCCAGCAGCTTAGACACAGGGTACACTGAAGCTTTCTTT; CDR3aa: CASSLDTGYTEAFF
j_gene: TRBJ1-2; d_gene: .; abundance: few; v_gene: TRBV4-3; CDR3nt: TGCGCCAGCAGCCAAGGGATTCTAGGGGGATATGGCTACACCTTC; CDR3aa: CASSQGILGGYGYTF
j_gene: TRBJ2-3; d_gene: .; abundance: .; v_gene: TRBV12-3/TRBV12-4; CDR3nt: TGTGCCAGCAGTTTGAGAAGTCGCGGGCTAGCAGCAGATACGCAGTATTTT; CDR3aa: CASSLRSRGLAADTQYF
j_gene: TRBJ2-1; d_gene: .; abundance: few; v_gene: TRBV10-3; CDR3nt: TGTGCCATCACTGCCGCGATAGCAGGGGCCAATGAGCAGTTCTTC; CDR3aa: CAITAAIAGANEQFF
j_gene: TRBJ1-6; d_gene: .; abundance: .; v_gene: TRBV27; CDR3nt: TGTGCCAGCAGTTTCCTAGCAGGGGTCAATAATTCACCCCTCCACTTT; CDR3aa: CASSFLAGVNNSPLHF
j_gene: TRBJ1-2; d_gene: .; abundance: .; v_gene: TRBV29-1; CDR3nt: TGCAGCGTTGAAGATTTGGGGACATTCTATGGCTACACCTTC; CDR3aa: CSVEDLGTFYGYTF
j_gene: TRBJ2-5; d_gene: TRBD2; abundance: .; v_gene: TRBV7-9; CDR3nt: TGTGCCAGCAGCTTAGCGCGAGGACGGACTAGGGCGAATGAGCAGTACTTC; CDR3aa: CASSLARGRTRANEQYF
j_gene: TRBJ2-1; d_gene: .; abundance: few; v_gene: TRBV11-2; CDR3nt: TGTGCCAGCAGCTTATCAGGCGGGGACTCCTACAATGAGCAGTTCTTC; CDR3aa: CASSLSGGDSYNEQFF
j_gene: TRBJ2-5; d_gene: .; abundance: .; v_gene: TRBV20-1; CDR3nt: TGCAGTGCTAGACCCATAGGCAGGGACCAAGAGACCCAGTACTTC; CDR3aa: CSARPIGRDQETQYF
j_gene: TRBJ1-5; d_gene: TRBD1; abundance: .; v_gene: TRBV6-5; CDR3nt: TGTGCCAGCAGTTACTCCCGGGACAGGGCCAATCAGCCCCAGCATTTT; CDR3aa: CASSYSRDRANQPQHF
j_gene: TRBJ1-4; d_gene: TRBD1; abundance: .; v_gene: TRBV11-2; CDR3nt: TGTGCCAGCAGCCCCCATACAGGGGGTGAAAAACTGTTTTTT; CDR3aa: CASSPHTGGEKLFF
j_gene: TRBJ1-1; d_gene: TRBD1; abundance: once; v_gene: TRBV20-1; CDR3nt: TGCAGTGCTAGAGATATCTTCCGGGACAGGGATAGCACTGAAGCTTTCTTT; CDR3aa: CSARDIFRDRDSTEAFF
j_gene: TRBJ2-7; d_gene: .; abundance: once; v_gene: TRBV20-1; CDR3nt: TGCAGTGCTAGAGTGCGGACCGGGCCGTATTCCGAGCAGTACTTC; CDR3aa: CSARVRTGPYSEQYF
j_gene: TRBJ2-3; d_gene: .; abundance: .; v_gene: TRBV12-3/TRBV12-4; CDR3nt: TGTGCCAGCACCCCTGGGGGACTCACAGATACGCAGTATTTT; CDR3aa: CASTPGGLTDTQYF
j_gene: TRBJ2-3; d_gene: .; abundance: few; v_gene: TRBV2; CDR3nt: TGTGCCAGCGAGGGGGGGGGGCCCCTGTCCACAGATACGCAGTATTTT; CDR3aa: CASEGGGPLSTDTQYF
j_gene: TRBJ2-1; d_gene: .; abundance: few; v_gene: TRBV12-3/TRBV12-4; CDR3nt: TGTGCCAGCAGTTTAGAGCGGAAATACAATGAGCAGTTCTTC; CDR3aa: CASSLERKYNEQFF
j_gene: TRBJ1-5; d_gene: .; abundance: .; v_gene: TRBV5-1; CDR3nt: TGCGCCAGCAGCCAGTTGGGGGCGCGGAGCAATCAGCCCCAGCATTTT; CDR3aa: CASSQLGARSNQPQHF
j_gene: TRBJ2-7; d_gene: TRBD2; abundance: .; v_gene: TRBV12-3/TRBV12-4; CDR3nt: TGTGCCAGCAGTTTTTCGAGCGGGGCTATGTACAATGAGCAGTACTTC; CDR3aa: CASSFSSGAMYNEQYF
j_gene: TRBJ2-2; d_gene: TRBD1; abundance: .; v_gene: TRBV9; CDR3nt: TGTGCCAGCAGCGGTACAGGGGGCAACACCGGGGAGCTGTTTTTT; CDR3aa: CASSGTGGNTGELFF
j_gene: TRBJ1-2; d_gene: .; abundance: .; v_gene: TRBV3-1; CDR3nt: TGTGCCAGCAGCCAAGATTGGGAGGATGGCTACACCTTC; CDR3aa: CASSQDWEDGYTF
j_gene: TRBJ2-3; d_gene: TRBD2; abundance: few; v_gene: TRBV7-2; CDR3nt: TGTGCCAGCAGAATAGCGGGGGGGGTTGATACGCAGTATTTT; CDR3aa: CASRIAGGVDTQYF
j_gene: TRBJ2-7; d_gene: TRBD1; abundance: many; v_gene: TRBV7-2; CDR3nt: TGTGCCAGCAGCTTAGGAGCACAGGGGGCGCGAGAGCAGTACTTC; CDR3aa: CASSLGAQGAREQYF
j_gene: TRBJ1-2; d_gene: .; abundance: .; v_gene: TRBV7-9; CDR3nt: TGTGCCAGCAGCTTAGTACAGGGCTATTATGGCTACACCTTC; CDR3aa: CASSLVQGYYGYTF
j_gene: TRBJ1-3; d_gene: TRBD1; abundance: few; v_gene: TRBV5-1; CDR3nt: TGCGCCAGCAGCTTAGGACAGGGGCTGCCAAACACCATATATTTT; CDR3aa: CASSLGQGLPNTIYF
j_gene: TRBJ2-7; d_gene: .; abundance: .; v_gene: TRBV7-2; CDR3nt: TGTGCCAGCAGCTCCGAGCCCACCTACGAGCAGTACTTC; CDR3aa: CASSSEPTYEQYF
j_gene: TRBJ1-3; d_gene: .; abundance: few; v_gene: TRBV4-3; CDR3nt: TGCGCCAGCAGCCAAACTAAACCGGGGGACATATATTTT; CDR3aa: CASSQTKPGDIYF
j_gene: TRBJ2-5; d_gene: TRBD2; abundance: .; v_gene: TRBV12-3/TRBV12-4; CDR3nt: TGTGCCAGCACCCTCGCCCCCCTAGCGGGGGAAGATCAAGAGACCCAGTACTTC; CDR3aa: CASTLAPLAGEDQETQYF
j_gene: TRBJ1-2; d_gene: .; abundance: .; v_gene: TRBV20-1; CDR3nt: TGCAGTGCTAGAGAGCCTATTGGGGATGGCTACACCTTC; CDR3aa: CSAREPIGDGYTF
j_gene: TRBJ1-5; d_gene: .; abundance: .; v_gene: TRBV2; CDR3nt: TGTGCCAGCAACCGGGGACGAGTTAATCAGCCCCAGCATTTT; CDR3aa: CASNRGRVNQPQHF
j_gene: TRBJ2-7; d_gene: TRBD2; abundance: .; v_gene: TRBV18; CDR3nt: TGTGCCAGCTCACCAGAGCGGGGCACATACGAGCAGTACTTC; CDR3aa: CASSPERGTYEQYF
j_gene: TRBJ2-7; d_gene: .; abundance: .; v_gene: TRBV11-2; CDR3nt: TGTGCCAGCAGCTTACGGGGGGCCTTAGGACGACAGGGTACCTACAATGAGCAGTACTTC; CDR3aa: CASSLRGALGRQGTYNEQYF
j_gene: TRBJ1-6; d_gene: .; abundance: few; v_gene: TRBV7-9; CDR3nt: TGTGCCAGCAGCTTAGACATCGAAGGGTCCCTCCACTTT; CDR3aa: CASSLDIEGSLHF
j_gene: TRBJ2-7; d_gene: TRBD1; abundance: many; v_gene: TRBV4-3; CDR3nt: TGTGCCAGCAGTCAGGACAGGGGGAGCGAGCAGTACTTC; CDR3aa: CASSQDRGSEQYF
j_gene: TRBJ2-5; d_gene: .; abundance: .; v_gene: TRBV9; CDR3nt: TGTGCCAGCAGCGTAGCGGCGTTACAAGAGACCCAGTACTTC; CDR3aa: CASSVAALQETQYF
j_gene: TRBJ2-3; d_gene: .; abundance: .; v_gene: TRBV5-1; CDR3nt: TGCGCCAGCAGCTTATTTCGCGGGACCGTCCCAGATACGCAGTATTTT; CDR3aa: CASSLFRGTVPDTQYF
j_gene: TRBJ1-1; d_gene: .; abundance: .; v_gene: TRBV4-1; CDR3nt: TGCGCCAGCAGCCAAAAATCACAGGGATTTCGGGGTGAAGCTTTCTTT; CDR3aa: CASSQKSQGFRGEAFF
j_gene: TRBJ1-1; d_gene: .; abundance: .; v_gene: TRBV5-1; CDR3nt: TGCTCCAGCAGCTTACAGGGTGGTGAAGCTTTCTTT; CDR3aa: CSSSLQGGEAFF
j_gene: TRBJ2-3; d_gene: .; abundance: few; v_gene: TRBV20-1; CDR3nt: TGCAGTGCGCACCTTCAGGGGCTAAAGGGCACAGATACGCAGTATTTT; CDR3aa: CSAHLQGLKGTDTQYF
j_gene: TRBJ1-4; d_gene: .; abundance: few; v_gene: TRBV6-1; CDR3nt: TGTGCCAGCAGACTGGACAGCCTTAATGAAAAACTGTTTTTT; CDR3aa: CASRLDSLNEKLFF
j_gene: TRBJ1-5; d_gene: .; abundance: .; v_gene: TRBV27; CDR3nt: TGTGCCAGCAGTTTACAGGCTTCAGGACCCCAGCATTTT; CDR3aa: CASSLQASGPQHF
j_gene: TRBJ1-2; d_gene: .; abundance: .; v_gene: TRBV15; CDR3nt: TGTGCCACCAGCAGAGAAGCCTTCTTTTCGCATGGCTACACCTTC; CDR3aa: CATSREAFFSHGYTF
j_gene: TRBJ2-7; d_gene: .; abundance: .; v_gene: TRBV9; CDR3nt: TGTGCCAGCAGCGTAGGGGGCGGCCCATTAGATGAGCAGTACTTC; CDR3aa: CASSVGGGPLDEQYF
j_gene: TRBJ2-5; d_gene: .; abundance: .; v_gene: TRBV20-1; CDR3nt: TGCAGTGCTAGCGGGGGAAGGGAGCAGTACTTC; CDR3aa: CSASGGREQYF
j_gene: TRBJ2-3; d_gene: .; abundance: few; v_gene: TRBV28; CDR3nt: TGTGCCAGCAGGGCTAGCTCGGAGACAGATACGCAGTATTTT; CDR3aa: CASRASSETDTQYF